The 32 T cell receptor beta chains below all came from one sample that was sequenced in a study of blood T cell repertoires in COVID-19 (dated by TCRdb to the early 2020s). The method was the immunoSEQ multiplex PCR assay. TCRdb limited this immuneACCESS table to in-frame rearrangements with V and J called. A share of clones is missing; checked studies link under half to unresolved V genes, and the rest is unexplained. The sample contains about 150,000 clones, 70% to 85% of them found a single time. The ten largest clones represent 25% to 35% of the sample. The sequencing input was peripheral blood. Receptors originate from a woman aged 60-75 years with acute or convalescent COVID-19.

The V gene is TRBV5-1, the J gene TRBJ1-1; D call uncertain. The germline CDR1 and CDR2 sequences are SGHRS and YFSETQ. The CDR3 length is 13 residues. Trimming shortened V by 0 bases and J by 4 bases, and 7 bases separated the two germline ends. The CDR3 DNA reads as TGCGCCAGCAGCTTGGATGGCGGCACTGAAGCTTTCTTT. Its translation is CASSLDGGTEAFF.

The chain joins TRBV6-5 to TRBJ2-2; D ambiguous. Trimming took off 7 bases at V and 0 bases at J, with 12 bases between the two ends. This CDR3 is 15 amino acids long. Germline CDR1 and CDR2: MNHEY and SVGAGI. The CDR3 nucleotides are TGTGCCAGCACCCTATCACCTTCGAACACCGGGGAGCTGTTTTTT. The encoded protein is CASTLSPSNTGELFF.

The chain is built from TRBV28 and TRBJ1-6; TRBD1 might be the D (6 bases). The germline V and J ends were trimmed by 7 bases and 4 bases, with 17 bases remaining between them. CDR3 length equals 16 residues. Germline CDR1 reads MDHEN; CDR2 reads SYDVKM. The CDR3 protein is CASIRVGGQYNSPLHF. The CDR3 DNA follows: TGTGCCAGCATCCGTGTCGGAGGACAGTATAATTCACCCCTCCACTTT.

The chain uses TRBV24-1 and TRBJ1-1; 8 positions match TRBD1. V was pared by 0 bases and J by 11 bases, with 4 bases of the junction left unmatched. The CDR3 length is 13 residues. Per germline, CDR1 KGHDR and CDR2 SFDVKD. This CDR3 reads CATSDLDRGRAFF. As DNA, the CDR3 is TGTGCCACCAGTGATTTGGACAGGGGACGGGCTTTCTTT.

The chain links TRBV7-2 to TRBJ1-2; TRBD1 agrees at 7 bases. CDR1 and CDR2 from the germline V gene are SGHTA and FQGNSA. This CDR3 is 16 amino acids long. Trimming took 0 bases from V and 4 from J; bases not matched to a gene: 8. The CDR3 nucleotides read TGTGCCAGCAGCTTAGCAGACTCTACAGGGGTCTATGGCTACACCTTC. Protein: CASSLADSTGVYGYTF.

The V and J genes are TRBV15 and TRBJ1-1; weak D call: TRBD1 (6 bases). The ends were cut back, 4 bases at V and 0 bases at J, with 15 bases in the middle. There are 16 residues in the CDR3. The germline V gene encodes CDR1 LNHNV and CDR2 YYDKDF (reference sequence). CDR3 sequence (DNA): TGTGCCACCAGCAAACCAGGGGCCAGGGTGAACACTGAAGCTTTCTTT. It yields the protein CATSKPGARVNTEAFF.

The chain is built from TRBV7-9 and TRBJ2-3; 8 bases map to TRBD2. In germline, CDR1 is SEHNR, CDR2 FQNEAQ (reference sequence). Germline trimming cut 1 base from V and 2 bases from J; bases unmatched to any gene: 5. The CDR3 sequence is 16 residues long. The CDR3 DNA reads as TGTGCCAGCAGCTTAGACGGGACTAGGGTCACAGATACGCAGTATTTT. Its translation: CASSLDGTRVTDTQYF.

CDR3 sequence reads: CASSLPGQGYHGYTF. CDR3 sequence (DNA): TGTGCCAGCAGCTTACCGGGACAGGGGTATCACGGCTACACCTTC. The chain links TRBV9 to TRBJ1-2; TRBD1 agrees at 10 bases. The CDR3 length is 15 residues. V gave up 4 bases and J gave up 8 bases; unmatched junction bases: 11. In germline, CDR1 is SGDLS, CDR2 YYNGEE.

The V and J genes are TRBV2 and TRBJ2-1; 7 nucleotides match TRBD2. J gave up 9 bases and V 2 bases, and 7 bases lay outside the gene matches. This CDR3 comprises 14 residues. Germline-derived CDR1 and CDR2 are SNHLY and FYNNEI. CDR3 sequence: CASSEYYGEGEQFF. Here the CDR3 DNA reads TGTGCCAGCAGTGAATACTACGGGGAGGGTGAGCAGTTCTTC.

V usage is TRBV6-5 and J usage is TRBJ1-1, with D possibly being TRBD1 (6 bases). Trimming stripped 0 bases from V and 6 bases from J, with 11 bases between. The germline V gene encodes CDR1 MNHEY and CDR2 SVGAGI. The CDR3 has 14 amino acids. Here the CDR3 DNA reads TGTGCCAGCAGTTACTCGGGGGGGCATCCTGAAGCTTTCTTT. Its protein product is CASSYSGGHPEAFF.

This clone was observed once. The gene calls are TRBV7-9 and TRBJ1-3; D gene ambiguous. The CDR3 covers 15 residues. Per germline, CDR1 SEHNR and CDR2 FQNEAQ (reference sequence). V was pared by 2 bases and J by 2 bases, with 10 bases between. This CDR3 reads CASSLFGEAGNTIYF. DNA of the CDR3: TGTGCCAGCAGCTTATTCGGGGAGGCTGGAAACACCATATATTTT.

The DNA for the CDR3 is TGCGCCAGCGACCCGGGCAGGGGGAATTCACCCCTCCACTTT. Translating it yields CASDPGRGNSPLHF. The J gene is TRBJ1-6, the V gene TRBV23-1; 7 bases map to TRBD1. TRBV23-1 is identified as an open reading frame with a role that is uncertain. This CDR3 spans 14 amino acids. V lost 8 bases, J lost 7 bases, and 8 bases stayed unmatched.

This clone was counted a few times. V and J are TRBV5-6 and TRBJ1-5; D is perhaps TRBD1 (6 bases). Germline assignment: CDR1 SGHDT and CDR2 YYEEEE. V was trimmed by 4 bases and J by 7 bases, leaving 15 bases between them. The CDR3 is made up of 14 amino acids. CDR3 sequence: CASSVGRGGQPQHF. The CDR3 DNA is TGTGCCAGCAGCGTGGGCAGGGGCGGACAGCCCCAGCATTTT. Based on the CDR3 plus reference TRBV5-6 and TRBJ1-5, the full variable domain is DAGVTQSPTHLIKTRGQQVTLRCSPKSGHDTVSWYQQALGQGPQFIFQYYEEEERQRGNFPDRFSGHQFPNYSSELNVNALLLGDSALYLCASSVGRGGQPQHFGDGTRLSIL.

The chain links TRBV6-6 to TRBJ2-3; the D gene is possibly TRBD1 (5 bases). Germline V lookup: CDR1 MNHNY, CDR2 SVGAGI (reference sequence). Trimming left V 5 bases short and J 11 bases short, with 11 bases between. This CDR3 has 11 amino acids. The CDR3 nucleotides read TGTGCCAGCAGTGGCAGGGTCGGGCAGTATTTT. Its translation is CASSGRVGQYF.

The rearrangement joins TRBV7-6 to TRBJ1-2, with unresolved D. Per the germline V gene, CDR1 is SGHVS and CDR2 is FNYEAQ. The V and J ends lost 6 bases and 6 bases respectively, with 14 bases between them. This CDR3 comprises 13 residues. CDR3 DNA: TGTGCCAGCAGTTATCGCCCTCGGGATGGCTACACCTTC. This translates into CASSYRPRDGYTF.

This chain joins TRBV6-5 and TRBJ2-4; no clear D. Germline CDR1 reads MNHEY; CDR2 reads SVGAGI. V gave up 6 bases and J gave up 9 bases, with 15 bases separating them. The CDR3 totals 13 residues. The CDR3 coding sequence is TGTGCCAGCAGCCCAAGCACCCGGTCCATTCAGTACTTC. This sequence encodes CASSPSTRSIQYF.

The chain couples TRBV5-1 to TRBJ1-1; D not certain. Germline CDR1 SGHRS, CDR2 YFSETQ. The V end was cut by 4 bases, the J end by 0 bases, with 13 bases between. CDR3 length equals 15 residues. CDR3 amino acids: CASSRGEGLNTEAFF. The CDR3, as DNA: TGCGCCAGCAGCCGGGGTGAGGGCCTGAACACTGAAGCTTTCTTT.

The genes are TRBV6-5 and TRBJ1-2, with TRBD1 identical over 7 bases. After removal of 1 base from V and 2 bases from J, the junction contained 4 bases not matched to a gene. The CDR3 consists of 15 residues. Germline values: CDR1 MNHEY, CDR2 SVGAGI. The CDR3 sequence is CASSYYPGQNYGYTF. As DNA, the CDR3 is TGTGCCAGCAGTTACTATCCGGGACAGAACTATGGCTACACCTTC.

The chain uses TRBV6-1 and TRBJ1-1; unclear D gene. The CDR3 covers 15 residues. The V end lost 1 base, the J end lost 7 bases, and 16 bases lay between the germline ends. Germline V gene lookup returns CDR1 MNHNS and CDR2 SASEGT. CDR3 sequence: CASSEDRGNIFEAFF. DNA for the CDR3: TGTGCCAGCAGTGAAGACCGGGGTAACATTTTTGAAGCTTTCTTT.

The chain combines TRBV6-5 with TRBJ1-1; 11 nucleotides agree with TRBD1. V lost 7 bases, J lost 8 bases, and 12 bases stayed unmatched. The CDR3 runs to 15 residues. The germline V gene encodes CDR1 MNHEY and CDR2 SVGAGI. CDR3 sequence (DNA): TGTGCCAGCACCAGGGGACAGGGGGTAGTAGTGGAAGCTTTCTTT. Its translation is CASTRGQGVVVEAFF.

This clone was seen only a few times. This chain connects TRBV11-2 to TRBJ1-1, with 8 nucleotides matching TRBD1. The CDR3 runs to 15 residues. The trim removed 0 bases at V and 5 bases at J, leaving 5 bases unmatched. CDR1 is SGHAT and CDR2 is FQNNGV in the germline V gene. This CDR3 reads CASSLERTGRTEAFF. In DNA, the CDR3 is TGTGCCAGCAGCTTAGAGAGGACAGGGAGGACTGAAGCTTTCTTT.

The V call is TRBV12-3 or TRBV12-4, the J call TRBJ1-3; D is uncertain. The CDR3 has 13 residues. With 3 bases removed from V and 4 bases from J, the gap between germline ends came to 7 bases. The CDR3 spells CASSFDNGNTIYF. The CDR3 DNA follows: TGTGCCAGCAGTTTCGACAACGGAAACACCATATATTTT.

The rearrangement links TRBV30 to TRBJ1-1; tentative D call: TRBD1 (5 bases). This CDR3 has 14 residues. Germline V gene data show CDR1 as GTSNPN and CDR2 as SVGIG (reference sequence). The V end lost 0 bases, the J end lost 3 bases, and 11 bases lay between the germline ends. CDR3 sequence: CAWSVAGKDTEAFF. The CDR3 DNA sequence: TGTGCCTGGAGTGTAGCAGGGAAGGACACTGAAGCTTTCTTT.

The V and J genes are TRBV7-8 and TRBJ1-2, with 7 bases aligning to TRBD1. J lost 4 bases, V lost 4 bases, and 6 bases had no gene match. CDR1 is SGHVS and CDR2 is FQNEAQ in the germline V gene. The CDR3 spans 14 residues. The CDR3 loop is CASSSRQGSYGYTF. The CDR3 nucleotides are TGTGCCAGCAGCTCCAGACAGGGTAGCTATGGCTACACCTTC.

This chain links TRBV3-1 (or the pseudogene TRBV3-2) with TRBJ2-3, with TRBD1 identical over 12 bases. CDR1 is LGHDT and CDR2 is YNNKEL in the germline V gene (reference sequence). The junction had 7 bases not matched to a gene; V was cut back by 5 bases and J by 7 bases. This CDR3 spans 15 amino acids. In DNA form, the CDR3 reads TGTGCCAGCAGCTCCGGGACAGGGGGCATTAATACGCAGTATTTT. Amino acids: CASSSGTGGINTQYF.

The J gene is TRBJ1-5, the V gene TRBV27; 12 positions agree with TRBD1. V shed 5 bases and J 5 bases; nucleotides not matched to a gene: 7. Germline V CDR1 and CDR2: MNHEY, SMNVEV (reference sequence). This CDR3 is built from 16 residues. CDR3 loop: CASSPGTGGSHQPQHF. CDR3 nucleotide sequence: TGTGCCAGCAGTCCCGGGACAGGGGGCTCCCATCAGCCCCAGCATTTT.

V usage is TRBV29-1 and J usage is TRBJ1-2, with a tentative D call TRBD1 (5 bases). Trimming stripped 5 bases from V and 6 bases from J, with 7 bases between. The CDR3 sequence is 10 residues long. Germline V gene lookup returns CDR1 SQVTM and CDR2 ANQGSEA. The CDR3 DNA reads TGCAGCGTTCCCAGGGATGGCTACACCTTC. It yields the protein CSVPRDGYTF.

V usage is TRBV30 and J usage is TRBJ1-2; a weak D match, TRBD1 (6 bases). Trimming removed 0 bases at V and 8 bases at J, with 13 bases between. This CDR3 is built from 13 residues. In germline, CDR1 is GTSNPN, CDR2 SVGIG (reference sequence). CDR3 protein: CAWSVTGSKGYTF. CDR3 bases: TGTGCCTGGAGTGTAACAGGGAGTAAGGGCTACACCTTC.

The chain employs TRBV5-3 and TRBJ1-5; TRBD1 matches at 7 bases. TRBV5-3 is labeled an ORF, and its function is uncertain. This CDR3 spans 16 amino acids. J was trimmed by 0 bases and V by 4 bases; bases with no gene match: 7. The CDR3 coding sequence is TGTGCCAGAAGCCTAGGGGACAGTGGTAGCAATCAGCCCCAGCATTTT. As protein: CARSLGDSGSNQPQHF.

V usage is TRBV6-1 and J usage is TRBJ1-5, with D possibly TRBD1 on 5 matching bases. Germline lookup yields CDR1 MNHNS and CDR2 SASEGT. Trimming pared 4 bases from V and 0 bases from J, leaving 13 bases between. CDR3 length: 16 amino acids. The CDR3 here is CASSGVQGYSNQPQHF. The CDR3 DNA reads as TGTGCCAGCAGTGGTGTCCAGGGTTATAGCAATCAGCCCCAGCATTTT.

The chain links TRBV6-5 to TRBJ2-7; the D is unclear. The CDR3 has 11 residues. The ends were cut back, 7 bases at V and 1 base at J, with 5 bases in the middle. CDR1 and CDR2 from the germline V gene are MNHEY and SVGAGI. The CDR3 is CASTESYEQYV. As DNA, the CDR3 is TGTGCCAGCACGGAGTCCTACGAGCAGTACGTC.

The CDR3: CASSIDLGAGLTGELFF. The CDR3 DNA is TGTGCCAGTAGTATAGATCTTGGAGCGGGGTTAACCGGGGAGCTGTTTTTT. The V call is TRBV19, the J call TRBJ2-2, with 7 bases fitting TRBD2. Trimming took 0 bases from V and 5 from J; bases not matched to a gene: 9. The CDR3 runs to 17 residues. Germline V gene sequence: CDR1 LNHDA, CDR2 SQIVND (reference sequence).